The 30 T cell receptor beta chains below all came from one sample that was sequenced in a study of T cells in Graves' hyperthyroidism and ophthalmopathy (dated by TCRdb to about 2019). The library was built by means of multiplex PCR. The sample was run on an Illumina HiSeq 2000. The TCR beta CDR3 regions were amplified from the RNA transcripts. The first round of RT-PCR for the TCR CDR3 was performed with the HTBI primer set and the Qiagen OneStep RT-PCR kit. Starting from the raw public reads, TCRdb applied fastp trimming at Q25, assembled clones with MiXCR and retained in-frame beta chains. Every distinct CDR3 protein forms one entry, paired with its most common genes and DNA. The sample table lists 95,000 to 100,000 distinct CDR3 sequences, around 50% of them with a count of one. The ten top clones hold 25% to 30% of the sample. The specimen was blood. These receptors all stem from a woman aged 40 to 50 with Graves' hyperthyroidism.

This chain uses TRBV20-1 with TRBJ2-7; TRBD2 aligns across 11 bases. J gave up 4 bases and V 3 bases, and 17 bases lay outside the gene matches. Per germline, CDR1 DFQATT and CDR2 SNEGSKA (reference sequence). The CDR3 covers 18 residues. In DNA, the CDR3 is TGCAGTGCTAGCGCTAGCGGGAGGACAGGGCATATCTTGTACGAGCAGTACTTC. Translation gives CSASASGRTGHILYEQYF.

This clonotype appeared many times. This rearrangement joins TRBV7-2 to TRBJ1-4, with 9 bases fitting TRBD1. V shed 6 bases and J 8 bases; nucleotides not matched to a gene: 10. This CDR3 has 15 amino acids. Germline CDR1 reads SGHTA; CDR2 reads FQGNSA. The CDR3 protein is CASRPTGGAREKLFF. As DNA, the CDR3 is TGTGCCAGCAGACCTACAGGGGGCGCGAGAGAAAAACTGTTTTTT.

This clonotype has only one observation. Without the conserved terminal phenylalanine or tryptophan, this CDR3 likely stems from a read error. CDR3: CSARPQFLEAEAFL. For the CDR3, the DNA is TGCAGTGCTAGACCCCAGTTTCTTGAGGCTGAAGCTTTCCTT. The rearrangement joins TRBV20-1 to TRBJ1-1, with unresolved D. V lost 2 bases and J lost 6, with 16 bases in between. Germline V gene lookup returns CDR1 DFQATT and CDR2 SNEGSKA (reference sequence). This CDR3 has 14 residues.

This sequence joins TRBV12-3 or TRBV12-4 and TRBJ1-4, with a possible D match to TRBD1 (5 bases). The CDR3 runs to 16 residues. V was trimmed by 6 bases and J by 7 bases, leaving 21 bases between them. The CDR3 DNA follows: TGTGCCAGCAGCCCCTACGGGGCGCCGGGTAGTGAAAAACTGTTTTTT. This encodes CASSPYGAPGSEKLFF.

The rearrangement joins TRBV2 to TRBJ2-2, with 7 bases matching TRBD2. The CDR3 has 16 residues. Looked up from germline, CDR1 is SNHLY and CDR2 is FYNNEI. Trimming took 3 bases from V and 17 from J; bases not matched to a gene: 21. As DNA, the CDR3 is TGTGCCAGCAGTGATATAGGGGCGGGAGAACCGGGGAGCTGCTTTTTT. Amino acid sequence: CASSDIGAGEPGSCFF.

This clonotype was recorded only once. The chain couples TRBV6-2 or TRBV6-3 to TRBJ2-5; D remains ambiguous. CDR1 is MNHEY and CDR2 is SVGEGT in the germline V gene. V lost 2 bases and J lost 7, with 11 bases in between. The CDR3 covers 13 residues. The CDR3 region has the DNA TGTGCCAGCAGTTACGGCGCGGTGGCGACCCAGTACTTC. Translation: CASSYGAVATQYF.

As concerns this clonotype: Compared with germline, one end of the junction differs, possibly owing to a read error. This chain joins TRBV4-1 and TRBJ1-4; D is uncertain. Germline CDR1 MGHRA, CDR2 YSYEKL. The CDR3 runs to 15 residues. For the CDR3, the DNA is TGCGCCAGCAGCCAAGATGGGTACGAGGATGAAAAACCGTTTTTT. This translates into CASSQDGYEDEKPFF.

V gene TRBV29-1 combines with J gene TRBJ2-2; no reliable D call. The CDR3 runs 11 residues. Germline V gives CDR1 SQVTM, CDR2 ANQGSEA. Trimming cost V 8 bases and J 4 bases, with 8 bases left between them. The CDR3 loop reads CSHGSTGELFF. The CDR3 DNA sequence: TGCAGCCACGGCAGCACCGGGGAGCTGTTTTTT.

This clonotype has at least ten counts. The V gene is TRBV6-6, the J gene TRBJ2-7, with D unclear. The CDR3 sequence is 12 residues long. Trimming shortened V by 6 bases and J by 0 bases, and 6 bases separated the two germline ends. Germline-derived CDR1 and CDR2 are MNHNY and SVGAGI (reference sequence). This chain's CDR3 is CASRTSSYEQYF. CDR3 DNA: TGTGCCAGCAGAACCTCCTCCTACGAGCAGTACTTC.

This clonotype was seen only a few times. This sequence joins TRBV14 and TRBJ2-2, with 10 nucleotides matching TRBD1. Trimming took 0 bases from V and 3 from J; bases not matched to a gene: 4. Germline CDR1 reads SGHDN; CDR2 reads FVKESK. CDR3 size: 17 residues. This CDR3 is CASSQDLGTGDTGELFF. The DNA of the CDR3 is TGTGCCAGCAGCCAAGACCTGGGGACAGGGGACACCGGGGAGCTGTTTTTT.

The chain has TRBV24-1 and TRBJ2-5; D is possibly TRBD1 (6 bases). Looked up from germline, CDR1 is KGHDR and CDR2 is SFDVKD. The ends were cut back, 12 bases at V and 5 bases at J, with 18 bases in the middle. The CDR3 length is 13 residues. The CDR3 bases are TGTGCCCTCCCAGGGGCCCCTGCCGAGACCCAGTACTTC. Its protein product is CALPGAPAETQYF.

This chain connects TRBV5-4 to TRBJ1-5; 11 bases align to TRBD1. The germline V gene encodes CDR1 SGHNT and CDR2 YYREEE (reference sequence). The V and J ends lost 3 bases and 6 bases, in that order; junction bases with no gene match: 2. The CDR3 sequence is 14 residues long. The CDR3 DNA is TGTGCCAGCAGCTCCGGGACAGGGGGTCAGCCCCAGCATTTT. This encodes CASSSGTGGQPQHF.

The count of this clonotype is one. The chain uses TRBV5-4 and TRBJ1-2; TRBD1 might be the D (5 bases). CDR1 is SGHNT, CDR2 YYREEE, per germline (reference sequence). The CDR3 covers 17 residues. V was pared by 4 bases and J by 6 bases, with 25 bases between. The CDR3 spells CASSLTMGVGETHGYTF. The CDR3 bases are TGTGCCAGCAGCCTCACCATGGGGGTAGGGGAGACCCATGGCTACACCTTC.

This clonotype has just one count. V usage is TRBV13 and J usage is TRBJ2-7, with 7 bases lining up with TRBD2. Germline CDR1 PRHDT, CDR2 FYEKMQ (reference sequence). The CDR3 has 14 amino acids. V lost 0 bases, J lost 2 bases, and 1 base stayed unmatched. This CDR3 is CASSLGRGAYEQYF. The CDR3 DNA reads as TGTGCCAGCAGCTTAGGACGGGGGGCCTACGAGCAGTACTTC.

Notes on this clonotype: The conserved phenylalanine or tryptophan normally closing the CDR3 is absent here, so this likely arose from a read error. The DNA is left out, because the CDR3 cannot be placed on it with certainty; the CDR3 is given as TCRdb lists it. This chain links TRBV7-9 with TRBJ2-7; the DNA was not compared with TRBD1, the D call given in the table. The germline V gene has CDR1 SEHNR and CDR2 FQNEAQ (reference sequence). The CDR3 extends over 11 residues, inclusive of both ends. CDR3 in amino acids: CASSSTGTGDY.

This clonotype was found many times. This chain's CDR3 is CSARVGTGGARSGANVLTF. For the CDR3, the DNA is TGCAGTGCTAGAGTGGGGACAGGGGGCGCCCGGTCTGGGGCCAACGTCCTGACTTTC. The J gene is TRBJ2-6, the V gene TRBV20-1; 12 bases fit TRBD1. The V and J ends lost 1 base and 1 base, in that order; junction bases with no gene match: 8. The V gene's germline CDR1 is DFQATT and CDR2 SNEGSKA (reference sequence). There are 19 residues in the CDR3.

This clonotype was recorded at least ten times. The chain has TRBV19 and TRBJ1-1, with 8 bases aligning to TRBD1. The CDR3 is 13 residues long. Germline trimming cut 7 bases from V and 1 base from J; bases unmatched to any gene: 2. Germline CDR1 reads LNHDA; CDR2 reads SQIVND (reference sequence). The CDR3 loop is CASMGQANTEAFF. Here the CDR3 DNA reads TGTGCCAGTATGGGACAGGCGAACACTGAAGCTTTCTTT.

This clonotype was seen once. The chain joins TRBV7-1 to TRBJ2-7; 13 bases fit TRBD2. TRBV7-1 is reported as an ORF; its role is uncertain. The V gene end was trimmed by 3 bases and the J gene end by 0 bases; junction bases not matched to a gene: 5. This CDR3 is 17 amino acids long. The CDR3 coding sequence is TGTGCCAGCAGCTCCGGACTAGCGGGAGCCCACTCCTACGAGCAGTACTTC. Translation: CASSSGLAGAHSYEQYF.

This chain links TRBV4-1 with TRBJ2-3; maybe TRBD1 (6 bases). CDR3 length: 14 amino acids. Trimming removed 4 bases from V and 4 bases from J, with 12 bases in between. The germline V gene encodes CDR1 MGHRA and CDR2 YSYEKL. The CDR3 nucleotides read TGCGCCAGCAGCCCAAAACAGGGCCCAGATACGCAGTATTTT. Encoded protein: CASSPKQGPDTQYF.

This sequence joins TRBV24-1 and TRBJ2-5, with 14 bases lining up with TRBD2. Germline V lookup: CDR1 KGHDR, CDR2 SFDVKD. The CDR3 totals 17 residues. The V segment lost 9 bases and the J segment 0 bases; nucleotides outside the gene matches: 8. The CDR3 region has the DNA TGTGCCACCGGGGAGACTAGCGGGAGGGCGTACCAAGAGACCCAGTACTTC. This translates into CATGETSGRAYQETQYF.

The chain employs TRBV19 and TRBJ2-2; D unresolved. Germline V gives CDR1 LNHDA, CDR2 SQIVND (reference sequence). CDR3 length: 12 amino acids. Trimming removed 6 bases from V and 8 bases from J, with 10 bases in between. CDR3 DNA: TGTGCCAGTAGGAATCTGGCTGGGGAGCTGTTTTTT. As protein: CASRNLAGELFF.

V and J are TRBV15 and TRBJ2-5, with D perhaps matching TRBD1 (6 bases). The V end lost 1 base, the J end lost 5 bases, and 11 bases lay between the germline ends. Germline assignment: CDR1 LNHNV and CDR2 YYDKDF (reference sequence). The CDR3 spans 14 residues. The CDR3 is CATSRVGARETQYF. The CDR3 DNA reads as TGTGCCACCAGCAGAGTGGGGGCGCGGGAGACCCAGTACTTC.

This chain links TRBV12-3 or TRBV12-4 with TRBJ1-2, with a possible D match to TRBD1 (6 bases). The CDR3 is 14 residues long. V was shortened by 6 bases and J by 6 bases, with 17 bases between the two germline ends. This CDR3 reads CASSDRVGGHGYTF. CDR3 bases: TGTGCCAGCAGCGACCGAGTAGGGGGTCATGGCTACACCTTC.

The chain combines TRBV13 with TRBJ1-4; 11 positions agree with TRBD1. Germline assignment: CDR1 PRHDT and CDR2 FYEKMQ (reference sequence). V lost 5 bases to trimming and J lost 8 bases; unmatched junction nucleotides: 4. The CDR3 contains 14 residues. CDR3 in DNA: TGTGCCAGCAGCCTGGACAGGGGGCAGGAAAAACTGTTTTTT. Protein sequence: CASSLDRGQEKLFF.

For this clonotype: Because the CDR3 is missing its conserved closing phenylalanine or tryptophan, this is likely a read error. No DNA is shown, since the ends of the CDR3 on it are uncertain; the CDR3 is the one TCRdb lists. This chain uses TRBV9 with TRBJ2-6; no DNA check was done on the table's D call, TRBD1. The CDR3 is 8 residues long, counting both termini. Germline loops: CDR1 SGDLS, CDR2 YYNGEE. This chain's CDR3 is CASSSIGQ.

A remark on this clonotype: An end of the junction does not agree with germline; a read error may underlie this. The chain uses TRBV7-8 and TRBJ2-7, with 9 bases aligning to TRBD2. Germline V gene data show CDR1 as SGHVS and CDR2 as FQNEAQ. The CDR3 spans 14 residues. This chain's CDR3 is CASSLAGAPGEQYF. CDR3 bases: TGTGCCAGCAGTTTAGCGGGGGCGCCCGGCGAGCAGTACTTC.

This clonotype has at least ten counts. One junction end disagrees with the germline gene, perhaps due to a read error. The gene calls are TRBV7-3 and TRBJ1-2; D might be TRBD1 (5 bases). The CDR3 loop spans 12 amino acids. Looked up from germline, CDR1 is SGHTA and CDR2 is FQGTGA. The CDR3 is CAGSLTGGDYTF. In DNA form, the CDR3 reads TGTGCCGGCAGCTTAACAGGAGGCGACTACACCTTC.

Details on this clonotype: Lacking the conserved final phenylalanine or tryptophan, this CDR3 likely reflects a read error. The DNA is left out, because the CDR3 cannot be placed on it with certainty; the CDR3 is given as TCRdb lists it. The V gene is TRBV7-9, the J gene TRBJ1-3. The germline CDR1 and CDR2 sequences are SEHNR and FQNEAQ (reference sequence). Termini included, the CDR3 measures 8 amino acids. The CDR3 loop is CASSSYKV.

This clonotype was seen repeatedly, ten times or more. The CDR3 sequence is CASSLIGGPGTGELFF. The DNA for the CDR3 is TGTGCCAGCAGCTTAATCGGAGGCCCGGGCACCGGGGAGCTGTTTTTT. The V call is TRBV7-2, the J call TRBJ2-2; D perhaps matches TRBD2 (5 bases). The germline gives CDR1 SGHTA, CDR2 FQGNSA. V was cut by 2 bases and J by 4 bases, with 14 bases left in between. The CDR3 loop spans 16 amino acids.

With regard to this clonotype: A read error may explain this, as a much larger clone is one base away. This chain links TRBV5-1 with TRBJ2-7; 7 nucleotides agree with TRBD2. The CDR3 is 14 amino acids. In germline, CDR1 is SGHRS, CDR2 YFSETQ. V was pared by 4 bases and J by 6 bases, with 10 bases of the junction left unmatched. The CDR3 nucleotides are TGCGCCAGCAGCGCCCGGATAGCGGGTGGCGAGCAGTACTTC. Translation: CASSARIAGGEQYF.